The sequence of this T cell receptor (beta chain) was determined in a study of CXCR3-negative and CXCR3-positive naive CD8 T cells. This CDR3 is 15 amino acids long. CDR1 is MDHEN and CDR2 is SYDVKM in the germline V gene. Carrying UMI labels, the TRB cDNA libraries were prepared through 5' RACE. For each CDR3 protein, TCRdb gives one entry from its re-call of the 5' RACE reads, without DNA. There are 55,000 to 65,000 distinct CDR3 sequences in the sample, with 3.5% to 5.5% held by the top ten. Specimen: naive CXCR3- CD8+ T cells from blood. Documented subset: CD45RO-CCR7+CD27+CD95- naive CD8+ T cells lacking CXCR3 (TNR3-). The gene calls are TRBV28 and TRBJ1-4; as DNA is missing, the TRBD1 call by TCRdb cannot be tested. This receptor was obtained from a human donor in good health. Some clones in this sample may be carry-over from other donors' samples. The CDR3 here is CASSLTGARGEKLFF.